One T cell receptor beta chain is described in this entry. As yet, its antigen is unknown. These data are taken from a study of shared clonotypes between healthy human individuals. Study-level results: Larger richness was generally estimated for naive than memory subsets.

Only in-frame clones appear in the TCRdb table, and some are missing; sequencing was by immunoSEQ multiplex PCR. Counted here are about 2.4 million clones, over 85% occurring once; the ten biggest clones make up approximately 0.37%. CDR1 SGDLS and CDR2 YYNGEE come from the germline V gene. Trimming took 3 bases from V and 1 from J, leaving 11 bases between them. The CDR3 is made up of 15 amino acids. The V call is TRBV9, the J call TRBJ1-3; no definite D call. Input material: naive CD4+ T cells from PBMCs. The sample's subset: CD45RA+ positively selected. The origin of this receptor is a man younger than 35 in good health. Some clones in this sample may be carry-over from other donors' samples. CDR3 coding DNA: TGTGCCAGCAGCGCCCAACTTACGTCTGGAAACACCATATATTTT. This gives the protein CASSAQLTSGNTIYF.